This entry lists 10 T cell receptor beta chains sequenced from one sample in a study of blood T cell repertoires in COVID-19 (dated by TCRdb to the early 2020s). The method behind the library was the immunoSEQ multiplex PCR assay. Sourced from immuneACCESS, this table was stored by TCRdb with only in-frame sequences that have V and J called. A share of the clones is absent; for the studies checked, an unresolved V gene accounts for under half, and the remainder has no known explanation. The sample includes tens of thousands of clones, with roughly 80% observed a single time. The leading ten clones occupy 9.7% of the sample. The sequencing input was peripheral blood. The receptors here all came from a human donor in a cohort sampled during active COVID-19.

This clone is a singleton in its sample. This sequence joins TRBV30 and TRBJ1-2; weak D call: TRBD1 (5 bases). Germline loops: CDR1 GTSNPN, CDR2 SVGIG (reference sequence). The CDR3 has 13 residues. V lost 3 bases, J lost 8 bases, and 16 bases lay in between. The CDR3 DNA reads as TGTGCCTGGAGCTCAAGATCCCAGGGCGGCTACACCTTC. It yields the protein CAWSSRSQGGYTF. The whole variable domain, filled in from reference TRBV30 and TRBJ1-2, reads SQTIHQWPATLVQPVGSPLSLECTVEGTSNPNLYWYRQAAGRGLQLLFYSVGIGQISSEVPQNLSASRPQDRQFILSSKKLLLSDSGFYLCAWSSRSQGGYTFGSGTRLTVV.

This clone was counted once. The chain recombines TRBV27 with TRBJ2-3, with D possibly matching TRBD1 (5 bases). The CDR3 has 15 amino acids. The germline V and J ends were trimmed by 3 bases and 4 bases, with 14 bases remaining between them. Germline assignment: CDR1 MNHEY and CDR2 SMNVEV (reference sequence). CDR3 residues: CASSFGSQGADTQYF. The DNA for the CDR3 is TGTGCCAGCAGTTTCGGCTCTCAGGGTGCAGATACGCAGTATTTT.

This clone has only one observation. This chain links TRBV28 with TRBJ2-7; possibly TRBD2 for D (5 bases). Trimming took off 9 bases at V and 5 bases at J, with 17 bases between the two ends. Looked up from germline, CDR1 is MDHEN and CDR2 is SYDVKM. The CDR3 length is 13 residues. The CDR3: CASSREIQNEQYF. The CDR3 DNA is TGTGCCAGTTCGAGGGAAATCCAGAACGAGCAGTACTTC. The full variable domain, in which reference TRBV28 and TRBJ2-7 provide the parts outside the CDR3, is DVKVTQSSRYLVKRTGEKVFLECVQDMDHENMFWYRQDPGLGLRLIYFSYDVKMKEKGDIPEGYSVSREKKERFSLILESASTNQTSMYLCASSREIQNEQYFGPGTRLTVT.

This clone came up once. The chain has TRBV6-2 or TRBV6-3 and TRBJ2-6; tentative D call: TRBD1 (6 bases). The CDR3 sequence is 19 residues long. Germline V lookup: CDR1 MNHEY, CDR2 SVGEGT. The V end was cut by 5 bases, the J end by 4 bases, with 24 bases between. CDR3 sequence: CASSQPGQLVTSGANVLTF. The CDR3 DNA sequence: TGTGCCAGCAGTCAACCGGGACAATTAGTCACCTCCGGGGCCAACGTCCTGACTTTC.

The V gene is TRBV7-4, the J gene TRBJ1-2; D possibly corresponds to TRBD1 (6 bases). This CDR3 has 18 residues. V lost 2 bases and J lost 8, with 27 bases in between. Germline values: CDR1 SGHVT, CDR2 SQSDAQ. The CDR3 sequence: CASSLRPIFRGSAWGYTF. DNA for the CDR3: TGTGCCAGCAGCTTACGGCCAATCTTTAGGGGGAGCGCATGGGGCTACACCTTC. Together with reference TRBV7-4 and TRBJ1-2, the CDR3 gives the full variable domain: GAGVSQSPRYKVAKRGRDVALRCDSISGHVTLYWYRQTLGQGSEVLTYSQSDAQRDKSGRPSGRFSAERPERSVSTLKIQRTEQGDSAVYLCASSLRPIFRGSAWGYTFGSGTRLTVV.

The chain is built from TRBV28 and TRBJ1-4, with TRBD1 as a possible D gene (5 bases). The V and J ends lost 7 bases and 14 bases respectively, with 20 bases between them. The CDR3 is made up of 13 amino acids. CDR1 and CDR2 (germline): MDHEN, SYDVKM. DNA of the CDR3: TGTGCCAGCACGGGGGTGACAACCCCTTCTCTGTTTTTT. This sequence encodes CASTGVTTPSLFF.

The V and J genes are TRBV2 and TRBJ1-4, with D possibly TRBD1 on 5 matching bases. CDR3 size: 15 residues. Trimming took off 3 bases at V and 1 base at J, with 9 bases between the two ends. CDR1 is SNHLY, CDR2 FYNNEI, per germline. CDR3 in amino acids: CASSEQGLTNEKLFF. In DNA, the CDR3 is TGTGCCAGCAGTGAGCAGGGCCTAACTAATGAAAAACTGTTTTTT. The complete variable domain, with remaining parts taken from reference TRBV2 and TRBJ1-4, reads EPEVTQTPSHQVTQMGQEVILRCVPISNHLYFYWYRQILGQKVEFLVSFYNNEISEKSEIFDDQFSVERPDGSNFTLKIRSTKLEDSAMYFCASSEQGLTNEKLFFGSGTQLSVL.

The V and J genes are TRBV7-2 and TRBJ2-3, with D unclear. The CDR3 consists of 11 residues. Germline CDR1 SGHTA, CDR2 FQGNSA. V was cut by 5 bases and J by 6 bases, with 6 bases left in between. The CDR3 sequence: CASSARDTQYF. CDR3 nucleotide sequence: TGTGCCAGCAGCGCGCGGGATACGCAGTATTTT.

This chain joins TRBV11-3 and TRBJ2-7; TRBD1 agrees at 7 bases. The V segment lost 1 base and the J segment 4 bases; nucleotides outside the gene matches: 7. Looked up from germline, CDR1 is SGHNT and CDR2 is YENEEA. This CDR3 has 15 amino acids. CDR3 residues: CASSLGGQAGYEQYF. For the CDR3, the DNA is TGTGCCAGCAGCTTAGGAGGACAGGCCGGATACGAGCAGTACTTC.

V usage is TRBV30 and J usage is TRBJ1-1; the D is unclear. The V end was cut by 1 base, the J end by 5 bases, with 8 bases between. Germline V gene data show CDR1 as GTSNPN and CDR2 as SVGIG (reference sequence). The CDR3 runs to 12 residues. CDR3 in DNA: TGTGCCTGGAGTGCCGGGTGGACTGAAGCTTTCTTT. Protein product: CAWSAGWTEAFF.